This T cell receptor (beta chain) was identified during a study of regulatory T cells in long-lasting Graves disease. Time point denoted: newly diagnosed GD, antithyroid drugs for less than 3 months. From PBMCs, RNA was extracted and then used to make the TCR library. Both iRepertoire HTBI primers and Arm-PCR of CDR3 regions were used to build the TCR beta libraries. TCRdb ran MiXCR on the multiplex PCR reads and lists one entry per CDR3 protein. The table includes about 520,000 distinct CDR3 sequences, about 12% detected once. This clonotype was picked up many times. These sequences were also reported in another study, on T cells in Graves' hyperthyroidism and ophthalmopathy.

This specimen was peripheral blood mononuclear cells (PBMCs), taken at new diagnosis, from a patient treated with antithyroid drugs. This receptor was obtained from a woman younger than 45 with Graves disease.

Written as DNA, the CDR3 is TGTGCCAGCAGCAGAACAGGGGCTCTCTATGGCTACACCTTC. Its translation: CASSRTGALYGYTF. The V call is TRBV7-8, the J call TRBJ1-2; 7 nucleotides agree with TRBD1. The trim removed 5 bases at V and 4 bases at J, leaving 7 bases unmatched. Germline CDR1 and CDR2: SGHVS and FQNEAQ. The CDR3 is 14 amino acids.